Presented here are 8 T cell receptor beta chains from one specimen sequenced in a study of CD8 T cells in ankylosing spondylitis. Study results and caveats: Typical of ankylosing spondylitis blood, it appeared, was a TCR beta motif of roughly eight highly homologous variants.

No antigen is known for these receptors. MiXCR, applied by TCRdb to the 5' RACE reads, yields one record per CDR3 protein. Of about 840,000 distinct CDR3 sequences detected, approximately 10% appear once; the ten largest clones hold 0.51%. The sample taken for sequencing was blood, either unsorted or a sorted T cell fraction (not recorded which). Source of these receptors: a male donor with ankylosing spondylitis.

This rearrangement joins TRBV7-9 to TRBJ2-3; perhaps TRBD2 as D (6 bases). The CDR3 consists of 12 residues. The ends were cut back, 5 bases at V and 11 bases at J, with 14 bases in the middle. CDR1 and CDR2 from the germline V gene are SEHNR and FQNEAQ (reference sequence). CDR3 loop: CASSPWDSRQYF. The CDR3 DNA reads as TGTGCCAGCAGCCCGTGGGACTCACGGCAGTATTTT.

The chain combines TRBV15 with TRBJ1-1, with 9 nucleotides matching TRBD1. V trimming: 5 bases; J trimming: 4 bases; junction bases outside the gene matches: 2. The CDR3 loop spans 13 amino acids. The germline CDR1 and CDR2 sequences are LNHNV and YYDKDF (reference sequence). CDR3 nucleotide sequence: TGTGCCACCAGCGTGGACAGGGGCACTGAAGCTTTCTTT. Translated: CATSVDRGTEAFF.

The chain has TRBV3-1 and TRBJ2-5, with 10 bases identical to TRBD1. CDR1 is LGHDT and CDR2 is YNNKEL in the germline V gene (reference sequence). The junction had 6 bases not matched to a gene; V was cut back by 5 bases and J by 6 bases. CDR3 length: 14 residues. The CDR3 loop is CASSLMDRGKTQYF. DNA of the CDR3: TGTGCCAGCAGCTTGATGGACAGGGGGAAGACCCAGTACTTC.

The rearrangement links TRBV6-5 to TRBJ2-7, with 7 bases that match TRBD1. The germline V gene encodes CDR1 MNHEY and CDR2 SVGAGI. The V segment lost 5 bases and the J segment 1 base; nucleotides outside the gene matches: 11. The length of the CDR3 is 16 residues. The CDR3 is CASSNPRQGRSYEQYF. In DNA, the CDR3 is TGTGCCAGCAGTAACCCAAGACAGGGCAGGTCCTACGAGCAGTACTTC.

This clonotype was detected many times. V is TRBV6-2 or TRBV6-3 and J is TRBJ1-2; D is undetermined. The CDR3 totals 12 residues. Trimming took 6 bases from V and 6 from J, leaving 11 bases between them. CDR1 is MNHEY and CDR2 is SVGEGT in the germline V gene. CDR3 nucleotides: TGTGCCAGCAGCCCCAGAGTTCATGGCTACACCTTC. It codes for CASSPRVHGYTF.

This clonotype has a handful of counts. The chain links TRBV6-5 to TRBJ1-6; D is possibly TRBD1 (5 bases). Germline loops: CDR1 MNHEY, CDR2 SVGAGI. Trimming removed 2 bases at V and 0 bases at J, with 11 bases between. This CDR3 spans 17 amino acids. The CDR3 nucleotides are TGTGCCAGCAGTTACACGCCAGGGAGCTCCTATAATTCACCCCTCCACTTT. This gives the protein CASSYTPGSSYNSPLHF.

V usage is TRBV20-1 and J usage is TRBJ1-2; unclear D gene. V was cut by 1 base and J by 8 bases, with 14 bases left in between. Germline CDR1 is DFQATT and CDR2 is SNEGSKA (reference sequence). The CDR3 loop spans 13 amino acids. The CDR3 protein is CSARAAVEGGYTF. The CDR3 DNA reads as TGCAGTGCTAGAGCTGCCGTCGAGGGAGGCTACACCTTC.

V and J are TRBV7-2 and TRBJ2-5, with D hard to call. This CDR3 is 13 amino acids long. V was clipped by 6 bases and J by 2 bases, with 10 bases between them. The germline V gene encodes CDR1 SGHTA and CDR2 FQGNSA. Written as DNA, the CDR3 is TGTGCCAGCAGGAGGCGTTTACAAGAGACCCAGTACTTC. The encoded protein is CASRRRLQETQYF.